This TCR beta chain was observed in a study of shared clonotypes between healthy human individuals. Findings and caveats of the study: Lower generation probabilities were found for non-shared clonotypes than for those shared by all four donors.

Trimming left V 1 base short and J 5 bases short, with 15 bases between. CDR1 SGHDN and CDR2 FVKESK come from the germline V gene. The CDR3 is 16 residues long. Repertoires were generated with immunoSEQ multiplex PCR, while TCRdb's copy carries only in-frame clones and drops some. There are approximately 2.4 million clones in the sample; 90% to 96% occur only once, and around 0.13% lies in the top ten. Points on this clone: What it binds is unknown.

The TCR sequence derives from a man in his late teens or twenties in good health. The gene calls are TRBV14 and TRBJ2-1; possibly TRBD1 for D (7 bases). Sequencing was done on a sample of naive CD4+ T cells sorted from blood. Subset of the sample: CD45RA+ positively selected. Written as DNA, the CDR3 is TGTGCCAGCAGCCAAGTCCAGCCAGGGGGGAACAATGAGCAGTTCTTC. This translates into CASSQVQPGGNNEQFF. The full variable domain, in which reference TRBV14 and TRBJ2-1 provide the parts outside the CDR3, is EAGVTQFPSHSVIEKGQTVTLRCDPISGHDNLYWYRRVMGKEIKFLLHFVKESKQDESGMPNNRFLAERTGGTYSTLKVQPAELEDSGVYFCASSQVQPGGNNEQFFGPGTRLTVL.